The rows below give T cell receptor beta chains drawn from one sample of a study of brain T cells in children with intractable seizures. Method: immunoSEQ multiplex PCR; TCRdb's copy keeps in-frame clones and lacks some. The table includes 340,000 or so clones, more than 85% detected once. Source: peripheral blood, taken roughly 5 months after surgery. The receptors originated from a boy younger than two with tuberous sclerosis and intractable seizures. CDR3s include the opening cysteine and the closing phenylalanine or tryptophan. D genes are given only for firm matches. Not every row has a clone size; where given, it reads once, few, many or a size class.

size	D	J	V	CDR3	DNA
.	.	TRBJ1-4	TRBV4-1	CASSPFGAGEKLFF	TGCGCCAGCAGCCCGTTTGGAGCGGGGGAAAAACTGTTTTTT
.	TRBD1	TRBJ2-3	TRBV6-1	CASSEVAGLGDSRTDTQYF	TGTGCCAGCAGTGAAGTTGCCGGACTGGGGGACAGCCGCACAGATACGCAGTATTTT
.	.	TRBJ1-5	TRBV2	CASSDRVGQPQHF	TGTGCCAGCAGTGACAGGGTTGGCCAGCCCCAGCATTTT
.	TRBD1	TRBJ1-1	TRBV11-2	CASSLAATGGTEAFF	TGTGCCAGCAGCTTAGCCGCGACAGGGGGGACTGAAGCTTTCTTT
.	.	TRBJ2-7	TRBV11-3	CASSLAGSSYEQYF	TGTGCCAGCAGCTTAGCGGGGTCGTCCTACGAGCAGTACTTC
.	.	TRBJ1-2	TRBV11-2	CASSSDRAGMFGYTF	TGTGCCAGCAGCTCAGATCGGGCAGGGATGTTTGGCTACACCTTC
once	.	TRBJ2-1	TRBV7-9	CASSLGSGTPYNEQFF	TGTGCCAGCAGCTTAGGATCCGGGACCCCATACAATGAGCAGTTCTTC
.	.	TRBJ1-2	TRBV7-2	CASSLIGLAYYGYTF	TGTGCCAGCAGCTTAATCGGGCTAGCCTACTATGGCTACACCTTC
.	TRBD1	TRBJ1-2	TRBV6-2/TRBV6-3	CASSYPPGGNYGYTF	TGTGCCAGCAGTTACCCTCCAGGGGGGAACTATGGCTACACCTTC
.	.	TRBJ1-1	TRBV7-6	CASSLTQDLNTEAFF	TGTGCCAGCAGCTTAACACAGGATTTGAACACTGAAGCTTTCTTT